Shown below are 14 T cell receptor beta chains from a single sample sequenced in a study of T cells after yellow fever vaccination. TCRdb itself ran the 5' RACE reads through MiXCR, one entry per CDR3 protein. Of under 150,000 distinct CDR3 sequences in the sample, around 7.7% were seen once. The sequences come from CD4+ T cells sorted from PBMCs, collected 5 days after the yellow fever booster vaccination. These receptors were obtained from a man aged 25-40 years who received the YFV17D yellow fever vaccine.

In this sample, this clonotype turned up a few times. The chain couples TRBV7-9 to TRBJ2-6; 10 bases line up with TRBD1. Germline values: CDR1 SEHNR, CDR2 FQNEAQ (reference sequence). With V trimmed by 4 bases and J by 0 bases, 0 bases remained unmatched. This CDR3 contains 16 residues. Written as DNA, the CDR3 is TGTGCCAGCAGCTGGACAGGGGGCTCTGGGGCCAACGTCCTGACTTTC. It yields the protein CASSWTGGSGANVLTF.

Many counts were recorded for this clonotype. This chain joins TRBV10-3 and TRBJ2-3; D is uncertain. With 6 bases removed from V and 0 bases from J, the gap between germline ends came to 7 bases. The CDR3 has 13 residues. The germline gives CDR1 ENHRY, CDR2 SYGVKD. CDR3 region: CAIRGSSTDTQYF. As DNA, the CDR3 is TGTGCCATCAGGGGTAGCAGCACAGATACGCAGTATTTT.

This clonotype was detected only a few times. The chain combines TRBV18 with TRBJ2-7; 9 nucleotides align to TRBD2. Germline CDR1 reads KGHSH; CDR2 reads LQKENI. The CDR3 has 15 residues. V lost 6 bases and J lost 4; bases outside the gene matches: 10. CDR3 in amino acids: CASSPTGTSRYEQYF. The CDR3 nucleotides read TGTGCCAGCTCGCCCACCGGGACTAGCAGATACGAGCAGTACTTC.

As concerns this clonotype: Possible read error: a much larger clone is one base away. This rearrangement joins TRBV7-3 to TRBJ2-1; 9 bases are shared with TRBD2. The CDR3 covers 16 residues. In germline, CDR1 is SGHTA, CDR2 FQGTGA. The CDR3 region has the DNA TGTGCCAGCATCTTAGGGGGCGGGAGGGCTACCAATGAGCAGTTCTTC. It encodes CASILGGGRATNEQFF.

This clonotype was seen at least ten times. The V call is TRBV12-3 or TRBV12-4, the J call TRBJ2-1; possibly TRBD2 for D (6 bases). Trimming took 6 bases from V and 5 from J, leaving 14 bases between them. CDR3 size: 14 residues. The DNA for the CDR3 is TGTGCCAGCAGATCCAATAGCGGAAACAATGAGCAGTTCTTC. Its protein product is CASRSNSGNNEQFF.

This clonotype was seen at least ten times. The chain uses TRBV9 and TRBJ2-1, with 7 bases fitting TRBD1. V trimming: 4 bases; J trimming: 9 bases; junction bases outside the gene matches: 10. Germline V gene data show CDR1 as SGDLS and CDR2 as YYNGEE. This CDR3 region has 14 residues. The CDR3 is CASSSRTGASEQFF. The CDR3 nucleotides are TGTGCCAGCAGCTCTCGGACAGGAGCCAGTGAGCAGTTCTTC.

The sample holds a few counts of this clonotype. V gene TRBV9 combines with J gene TRBJ2-1; the match to TRBD2 covers 13 bases. The CDR3 sequence is 16 residues long. Germline V gene sequence: CDR1 SGDLS, CDR2 YYNGEE. V was pared by 4 bases and J by 7 bases, with 8 bases of the junction left unmatched. DNA for the CDR3: TGTGCCAGCAGCTCCGGACTAGCGGGAGTAGGGAATGAGCAGTTCTTC. It encodes CASSSGLAGVGNEQFF.

There are many counts of this clonotype. V is TRBV29-1 and J is TRBJ2-1; no clear D gene. This CDR3 comprises 13 residues. Trimming took 2 bases from V and 3 from J, leaving 8 bases between them. Germline V CDR1 and CDR2: SQVTM, ANQGSEA. The chain's CDR3 is CSVERVSYNEQFF. The CDR3 DNA follows: TGCAGCGTTGAACGAGTCAGCTACAATGAGCAGTTCTTC.

This clonotype was counted ten times or more. The J gene is TRBJ1-3, the V gene TRBV7-9; D not resolved. The CDR3 has 11 amino acids. Germline CDR1 reads SEHNR; CDR2 reads FQNEAQ (reference sequence). Trimming shortened V by 5 bases and J by 2 bases, and 1 base separated the two germline ends. CDR3 in DNA: TGTGCCAGCAGCCCTGGAAACACCATATATTTT. This sequence encodes CASSPGNTIYF.

This clonotype was found a few times. The chain combines TRBV6-1 with TRBJ2-1, with 7 bases identical to TRBD1. Germline CDR1 and CDR2: MNHNS and SASEGT. The CDR3 covers 14 residues. V gave up 6 bases and J gave up 10 bases; unmatched junction bases: 12. DNA of the CDR3: TGTGCCAGCAGACAAAGACAGGGCTTACACGAGCAGTTCTTC. It specifies CASRQRQGLHEQFF.

This clonotype appeared many times. Here the CDR3 reads CASSQGTSPYEQYF. CDR3 coding DNA: TGTGCCAGCAGCCAAGGGACTAGCCCTTACGAGCAGTACTTC. The chain has TRBV12-3 or TRBV12-4 and TRBJ2-7; 9 positions match TRBD2. V shed 6 bases, J shed 4 bases, and the junction held 7 bases outside the gene matches. The CDR3 is made up of 14 amino acids.

This clonotype was detected many times. The chain is built from TRBV28 and TRBJ1-5, with D unclear. Germline V lookup: CDR1 MDHEN, CDR2 SYDVKM. With 2 bases removed from V and 11 bases from J, the gap between germline ends came to 7 bases. CDR3 size: 11 residues. In nucleotides, the CDR3 is TGTGCCAGCAGTTTAGTGGGCGCCCAGCATTTT. Translating it yields CASSLVGAQHF.

This clonotype was recorded at least ten times. This sequence joins TRBV5-5 and TRBJ2-3; TRBD2 is a possible D gene (6 bases). Per germline, CDR1 SGHKS and CDR2 YYEKEE (reference sequence). V was shortened by 2 bases and J by 2 bases, with 15 bases between the two germline ends. CDR3 length: 16 amino acids. Here the CDR3 reads CASSFHIAVLTDTQYF. The CDR3 coding sequence is TGTGCCAGCAGCTTCCACATAGCGGTTCTCACAGATACGCAGTATTTT.

This chain joins TRBV30 and TRBJ2-1; unclear D gene. Germline CDR1 is GTSNPN and CDR2 is SVGIG (reference sequence). The CDR3 totals 12 residues. V lost 3 bases to trimming and J lost 8 bases, with 11 bases between them. CDR3 sequence: CAWRKYQDEQFF. The CDR3 coding sequence is TGTGCCTGGAGGAAGTACCAGGATGAGCAGTTCTTC.